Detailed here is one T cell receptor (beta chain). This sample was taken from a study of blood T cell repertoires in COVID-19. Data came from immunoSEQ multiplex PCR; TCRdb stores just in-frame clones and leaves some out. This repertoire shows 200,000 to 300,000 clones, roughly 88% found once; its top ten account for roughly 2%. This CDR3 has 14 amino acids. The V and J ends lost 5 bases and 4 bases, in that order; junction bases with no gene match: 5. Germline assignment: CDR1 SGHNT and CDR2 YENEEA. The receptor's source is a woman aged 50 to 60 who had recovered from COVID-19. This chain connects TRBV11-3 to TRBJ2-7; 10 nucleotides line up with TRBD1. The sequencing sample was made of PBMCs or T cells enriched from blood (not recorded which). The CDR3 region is CASSHDRGPYEQYF. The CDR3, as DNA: TGTGCCAGCAGCCACGACAGGGGGCCATACGAGCAGTACTTC. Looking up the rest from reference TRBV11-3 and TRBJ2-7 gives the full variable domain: EAGVVQSPRYKIIEKKQPVAFWCNPISGHNTLYWYLQNLGQGPELLIRYENEEAVDDSQLPKDRFSAERLKGVDSTLKIQPAELGDSAVYLCASSHDRGPYEQYFGPGTRLTVT.